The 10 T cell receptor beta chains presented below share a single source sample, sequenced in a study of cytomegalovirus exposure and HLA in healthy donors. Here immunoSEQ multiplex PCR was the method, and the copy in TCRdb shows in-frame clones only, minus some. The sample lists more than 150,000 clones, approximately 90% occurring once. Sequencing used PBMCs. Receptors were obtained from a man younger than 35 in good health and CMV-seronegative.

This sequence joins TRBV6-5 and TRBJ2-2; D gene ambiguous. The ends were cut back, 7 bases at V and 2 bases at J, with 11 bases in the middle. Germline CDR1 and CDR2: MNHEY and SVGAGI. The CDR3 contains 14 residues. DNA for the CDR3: TGTGCCAGCATGGAACAGACCAACACCGGGGAGCTGTTTTTT. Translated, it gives CASMEQTNTGELFF.

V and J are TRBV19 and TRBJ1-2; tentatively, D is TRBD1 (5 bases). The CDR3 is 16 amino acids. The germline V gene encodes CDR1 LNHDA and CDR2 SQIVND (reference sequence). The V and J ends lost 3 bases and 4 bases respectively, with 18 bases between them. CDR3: CASSMVREEWGYGYTF. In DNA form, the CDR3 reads TGTGCCAGTAGTATGGTCAGGGAGGAATGGGGCTATGGCTACACCTTC.

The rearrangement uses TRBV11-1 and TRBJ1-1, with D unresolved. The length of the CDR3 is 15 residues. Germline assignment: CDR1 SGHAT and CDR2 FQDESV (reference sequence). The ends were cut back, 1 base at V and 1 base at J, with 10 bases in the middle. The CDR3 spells CASSLGTDSNTEAFF. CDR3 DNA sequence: TGTGCCAGCAGCTTAGGAACAGATTCGAACACTGAAGCTTTCTTT. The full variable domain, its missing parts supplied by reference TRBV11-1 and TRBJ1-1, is EAEVAQSPRYKITEKSQAVAFWCDPISGHATLYWYRQILGQGPELLVQFQDESVVDDSQLPKDRFSAERLKGVDSTLKIQPAELGDSAMYLCASSLGTDSNTEAFFGQGTRLTVV.

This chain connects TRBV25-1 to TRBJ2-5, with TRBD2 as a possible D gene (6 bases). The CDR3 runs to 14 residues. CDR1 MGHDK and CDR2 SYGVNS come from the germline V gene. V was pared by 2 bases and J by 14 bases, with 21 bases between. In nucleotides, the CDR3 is TGTGCCAGCAGTGAAGTGCGGGATTGGGAGACCCCCTACTTC. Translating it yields CASSEVRDWETPYF.

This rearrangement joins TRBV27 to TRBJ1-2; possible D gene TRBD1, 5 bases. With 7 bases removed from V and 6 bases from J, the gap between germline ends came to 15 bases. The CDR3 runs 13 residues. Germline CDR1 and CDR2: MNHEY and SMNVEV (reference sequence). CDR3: CASTTLGGDGYTF. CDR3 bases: TGTGCCAGCACCACCTTGGGGGGGGATGGCTACACCTTC.

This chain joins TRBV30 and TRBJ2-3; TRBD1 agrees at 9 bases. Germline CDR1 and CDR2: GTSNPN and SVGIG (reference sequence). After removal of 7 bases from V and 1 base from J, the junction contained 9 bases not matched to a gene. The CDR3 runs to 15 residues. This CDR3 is CAFDRGRDGTDTQYF. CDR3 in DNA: TGTGCCTTCGACAGGGGGAGGGATGGCACAGATACGCAGTATTTT.

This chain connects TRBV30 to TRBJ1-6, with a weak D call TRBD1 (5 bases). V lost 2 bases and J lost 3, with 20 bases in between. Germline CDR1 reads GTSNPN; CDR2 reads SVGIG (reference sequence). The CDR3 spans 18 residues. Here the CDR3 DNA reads TGTGCCTGGAGTCGCGCGGGGGGTGCCATCTACTATAATTCACCCCTCCACTTT. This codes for CAWSRAGGAIYYNSPLHF.

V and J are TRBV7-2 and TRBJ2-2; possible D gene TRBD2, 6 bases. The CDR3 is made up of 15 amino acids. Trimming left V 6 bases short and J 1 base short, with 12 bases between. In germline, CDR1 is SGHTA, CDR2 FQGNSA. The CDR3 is CASRFSGLNTGELFF. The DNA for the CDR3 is TGTGCCAGCAGGTTCAGCGGGCTGAACACCGGGGAGCTGTTTTTT.

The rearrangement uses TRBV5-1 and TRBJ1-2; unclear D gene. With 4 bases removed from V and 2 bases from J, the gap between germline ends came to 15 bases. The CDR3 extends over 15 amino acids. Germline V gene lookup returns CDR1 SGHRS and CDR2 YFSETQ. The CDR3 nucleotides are TGCGCCAGCAGCCTAGACGCAGAGGCGAACTATGGCTACACCTTC. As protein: CASSLDAEANYGYTF. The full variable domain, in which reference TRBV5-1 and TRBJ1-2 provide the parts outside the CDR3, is KAGVTQTPRYLIKTRGQQVTLSCSPISGHRSVSWYQQTPGQGLQFLFEYFSETQRNKGNFPGRFSGRQFSNSRSEMNVSTLELGDSALYLCASSLDAEANYGYTFGSGTRLTVV.

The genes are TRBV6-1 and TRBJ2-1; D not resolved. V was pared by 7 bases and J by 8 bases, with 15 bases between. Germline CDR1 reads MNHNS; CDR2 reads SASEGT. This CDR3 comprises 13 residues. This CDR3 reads CASKVTVGDEQFF. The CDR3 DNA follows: TGTGCCAGCAAAGTCACCGTCGGTGATGAGCAGTTCTTC.